The 19 T cell receptor beta chains below were found in one sample sequenced in a study of cytomegalovirus exposure and HLA in healthy donors. Assay: immunoSEQ multiplex PCR; the TCRdb copy retains only in-frame clones and omits some. The sample gives fewer than 200,000 clones, just under 90% of which show up once; over 4% is in the top ten. Sequenced sample: PBMCs. These TCRs come from a man aged 18-30 years in good health and CMV-seropositive.

In this sample, this clone turned up once. The V and J genes are TRBV11-2 and TRBJ2-7; TRBD1 agrees at 8 bases. This CDR3 region has 15 residues. The ends lost 5 bases at V and 2 bases at J; junction bases unmatched: 8. The germline CDR1 and CDR2 sequences are SGHAT and FQNNGV. This chain's CDR3 is CASSPTGTGPYEQYF. CDR3 nucleotide sequence: TGTGCCAGCAGCCCAACCGGGACAGGCCCCTACGAGCAGTACTTC.

This chain joins TRBV28 and TRBJ2-7; no clear D gene. Per germline, CDR1 MDHEN and CDR2 SYDVKM. The CDR3 runs to 12 residues. V lost 4 bases and J lost 3, with 7 bases in between. The CDR3 nucleotides read TGTGCCAGCAGTTCTCGGTACTACGAGCAGTACTTC. Translated: CASSSRYYEQYF.

Regarding this clone: Other DNA sequences within the sample encode an identical CDR3. V and J are TRBV9 and TRBJ2-3; TRBD2 might be the D (5 bases). Germline V gives CDR1 SGDLS, CDR2 YYNGEE. CDR3 size: 15 residues. V was trimmed by 0 bases and J by 0 bases, leaving 8 bases between them. The CDR3 reads CASSVGGSSTDTQYF. The CDR3 DNA follows: TGTGCCAGCAGCGTAGGCGGGTCTAGCACAGATACGCAGTATTTT. The whole variable domain, filled in from reference TRBV9 and TRBJ2-3, reads DSGVTQTPKHLITATGQRVTLRCSPRSGDLSVYWYQQSLDQGLQFLIQYYNGEERAKGNILERFSAQQFPDLHSELNLSSLELGDSALYFCASSVGGSSTDTQYFGPGTRLTVL.

The genes are TRBV19 and TRBJ2-5; 10 nucleotides agree with TRBD2. The junction had 6 bases not matched to a gene; V was cut back by 6 bases and J by 5 bases. The CDR3 has 14 residues. Germline V CDR1 and CDR2: LNHDA, SQIVND (reference sequence). The chain's CDR3 is CASRKVTSGETQYF. CDR3 bases: TGTGCCAGTAGAAAGGTGACTAGCGGGGAGACCCAGTACTTC.

A single count supports this clone. The V and J genes are TRBV18 and TRBJ2-1; D unresolved. The CDR3 contains 17 residues. In germline, CDR1 is KGHSH, CDR2 LQKENI. The V end lost 0 bases, the J end lost 7 bases, and 19 bases lay between the germline ends. The CDR3: CASSPPSRPRFVNEQFF. In DNA, the CDR3 is TGTGCCAGCTCACCACCGAGTAGGCCGAGGTTCGTTAATGAGCAGTTCTTC.

The rearrangement links TRBV7-9 to TRBJ2-3; 14 positions agree with TRBD2. The CDR3 runs to 16 residues. Germline CDR1 and CDR2: SEHNR and FQNEAQ (reference sequence). The V segment lost 4 bases and the J segment 1 base; nucleotides outside the gene matches: 1. The CDR3 sequence: CASSSGLAGGTDTQYF. For the CDR3, the DNA is TGTGCCAGCAGCTCGGGACTAGCGGGAGGCACAGATACGCAGTATTTT.

The genes are TRBV4-1 and TRBJ2-7; 11 nucleotides agree with TRBD2. The V segment lost 5 bases and the J segment 6 bases; nucleotides outside the gene matches: 6. Germline V lookup: CDR1 MGHRA, CDR2 YSYEKL. The CDR3 runs 14 residues. The CDR3 region is CASSKLAGVIEQYF. The CDR3 bases are TGCGCCAGCAGCAAACTAGCGGGAGTCATCGAGCAGTACTTC.

Turning to this clone: Distinct nucleotide sequences in the sample also encode this CDR3. V is TRBV5-6 and J is TRBJ2-1; 11 bases line up with TRBD2. Germline V lookup: CDR1 SGHDT, CDR2 YYEEEE. Germline trimming cut 2 bases from V and 3 bases from J; bases unmatched to any gene: 1. The CDR3 covers 15 residues. This CDR3 reads CASSLGTSGYNEQFF. The CDR3 region has the DNA TGTGCCAGCAGCTTAGGGACTAGCGGCTACAATGAGCAGTTCTTC. The whole variable domain, remainder taken from reference TRBV5-6 and TRBJ2-1, is DAGVTQSPTHLIKTRGQQVTLRCSPKSGHDTVSWYQQALGQGPQFIFQYYEEEERQRGNFPDRFSGHQFPNYSSELNVNALLLGDSALYLCASSLGTSGYNEQFFGPGTRLTVL.

The chain joins TRBV7-8 to TRBJ2-3; TRBD2 matches at 10 bases. Germline CDR1 and CDR2: SGHVS and FQNEAQ. The CDR3 consists of 15 residues. The V and J ends lost 0 bases and 4 bases, in that order; junction bases with no gene match: 1. CDR3 protein: CASSLAGTSADTQYF. For the CDR3, the DNA is TGTGCCAGCAGCTTAGCGGGGACTAGCGCAGATACGCAGTATTTT.

This clone was seen only a few times. The chain couples TRBV28 to TRBJ2-1; 8 bases are a match to TRBD1. Per germline, CDR1 MDHEN and CDR2 SYDVKM. This CDR3 is 15 amino acids long. J gave up 3 bases and V 6 bases, and 7 bases lay outside the gene matches. The CDR3 is CASRPGQGGYNEQFF. DNA for the CDR3: TGTGCCAGCAGACCTGGACAGGGCGGCTACAATGAGCAGTTCTTC.

This chain links TRBV4-2 with TRBJ2-2; TRBD1 agrees at 9 bases. Trimming cost V 2 bases and J 6 bases; bases outside gene matches: 4. The germline gives CDR1 LGHNA, CDR2 YNFKEQ. The CDR3 is 15 residues long. The CDR3 nucleotides are TGTGCCAGCAGCCAATCGGACAGGGGTCCCGGGGAGCTGTTTTTT. It specifies CASSQSDRGPGELFF.

A remark on this clone: The junction differs from germline at one of its ends, possibly a read error. The chain joins TRBV7-9 to TRBJ2-1; 9 bases line up with TRBD2. This CDR3 is built from 15 residues. From germline, CDR1 is SEHNR and CDR2 FQNEAQ (reference sequence). CDR3 region: CASSLAGVGYNEQFF. CDR3 bases: TGTGCCAGCAGTTTAGCGGGAGTAGGGTACAATGAGCAGTTCTTC.

The V call is TRBV5-6, the J call TRBJ1-2, with unresolved D. The CDR3 runs 14 residues. V lost 0 bases, J lost 1 base, and 7 bases lay in between. CDR1 is SGHDT and CDR2 is YYEEEE in the germline V gene. CDR3: CASSLEQINYGYTF. DNA of the CDR3: TGTGCCAGCAGCTTGGAACAGATTAACTATGGCTACACCTTC. Together with reference TRBV5-6 and TRBJ1-2, the CDR3 gives the full variable domain: DAGVTQSPTHLIKTRGQQVTLRCSPKSGHDTVSWYQQALGQGPQFIFQYYEEEERQRGNFPDRFSGHQFPNYSSELNVNALLLGDSALYLCASSLEQINYGYTFGSGTRLTVV.

This sequence joins TRBV18 and TRBJ2-1; 8 bases are a match to TRBD2. Germline CDR1 reads KGHSH; CDR2 reads LQKENI. With V trimmed by 4 bases and J by 2 bases, 7 bases remained unmatched. This CDR3 has 16 residues. As DNA, the CDR3 is TGTGCCAGCTCACTACTAAGCGGGAGCCCCTACAATGAGCAGTTCTTC. Translating gives CASSLLSGSPYNEQFF.

This chain connects TRBV28 to TRBJ2-6; TRBD1 is a possible D gene (7 bases). Germline lookup yields CDR1 MDHEN and CDR2 SYDVKM. V lost 7 bases, J lost 3 bases, and 22 bases lay in between. The CDR3 has 18 residues. CDR3: CASIPPRGVSSGANVLTF. DNA for the CDR3: TGTGCCAGCATACCCCCCAGGGGGGTTTCAAGTGGGGCCAACGTCCTGACTTTC.

This clone was recorded once. J is TRBJ2-5 and V is TRBV19, with 10 bases lining up with TRBD1. Germline CDR1 reads LNHDA; CDR2 reads SQIVND (reference sequence). J gave up 10 bases and V 3 bases, and 8 bases lay outside the gene matches. The CDR3 is 14 amino acids. The CDR3 region has the DNA TGTGCCAGTAGTATCCGACAGGGGGCGCGTTACCAGTACTTC. Translated, it gives CASSIRQGARYQYF.

This chain links TRBV10-3 with TRBJ2-7; maybe TRBD2 (6 bases). This CDR3 contains 14 residues. V was pared by 4 bases and J by 0 bases, with 10 bases between. Germline lookup yields CDR1 ENHRY and CDR2 SYGVKD. CDR3 residues: CAISGSSVSYEQYF. The CDR3 DNA reads TGTGCCATCAGTGGGTCTAGCGTCTCCTACGAGCAGTACTTC.

In DNA form, the CDR3 reads TGTGCCAGCAGCTCGGGACTGGAAGCCGGGGAGCTGTTTTTT. It translates to CASSSGLEAGELFF. The chain employs TRBV13 and TRBJ2-2; TRBD2 is a possible D gene (6 bases). Germline-derived CDR1 and CDR2 are PRHDT and FYEKMQ (reference sequence). Trimming left V 4 bases short and J 6 bases short, with 12 bases between. The CDR3 length is 14 residues.

The chain couples TRBV30 to TRBJ1-2, with a possible D match to TRBD1 (5 bases). The CDR3 runs 15 residues. Germline V lookup: CDR1 GTSNPN, CDR2 SVGIG (reference sequence). V shed 0 bases and J shed 6 bases, with 17 bases lying between them. The CDR3 spells CAWSVLRGIYNGYTF. CDR3 bases: TGTGCCTGGAGTGTACTAAGGGGTATTTATAATGGCTACACCTTC.